The rows below give T cell receptor beta chains drawn from one sample of a study of T cell responses to AZD1222 COVID-19 vaccine. Sequencing was performed with immunoSEQ multiplex PCR; in TCRdb, only in-frame clones are kept and a portion is missing. Among 100,000 to 150,000 clones, over 85% were seen once, and the ten largest hold about 5%. Specimen: peripheral blood, collected on day 0 of AZD1222 vaccination. Source of these receptors: an adult in good health. Each CDR3 is given with its conserved first and last residue. D genes are given only for firm matches. Size values are once, few and many counts, or a class for expanded clones, and some rows have none.

D gene: TRBD1; J gene: TRBJ1-2; clone size: NA; V gene: TRBV19; CDR3 protein: CASNDRGYGYTF; CDR3 DNA: TGTGCCAGTAATGACAGGGGCTATGGCTACACCTTC
D gene: NA; J gene: TRBJ2-3; clone size: NA; V gene: TRBV15; CDR3 protein: CATSVSADTQYF; CDR3 DNA: TGTGCCACCAGCGTCAGTGCAGATACGCAGTATTTT
D gene: NA; J gene: TRBJ2-7; clone size: NA; V gene: TRBV2; CDR3 protein: CASSESGTYSLSYEQYF; CDR3 DNA: TGTGCCAGCAGTGAATCGGGGACCTACTCCCTAAGCTACGAGCAGTACTTC
D gene: NA; J gene: TRBJ2-2; clone size: NA; V gene: TRBV13; CDR3 protein: CASGSSEYGELLF; CDR3 DNA: TGTGCCAGCGGCTCTTCCGAATACGGGGAGCTGCTTTTT
D gene: NA; J gene: TRBJ2-7; clone size: NA; V gene: TRBV9; CDR3 protein: CASSVEGSFYEQYF; CDR3 DNA: TGTGCCAGCAGCGTAGAAGGCAGTTTCTACGAGCAGTACTTC
D gene: NA; J gene: TRBJ2-1; clone size: NA; V gene: TRBV28; CDR3 protein: CASSGTIARSYNEQFF; CDR3 DNA: TGTGCCAGCAGCGGGACCATAGCGCGCTCCTACAATGAGCAGTTCTTC
D gene: NA; J gene: TRBJ1-5; clone size: few; V gene: TRBV7-3; CDR3 protein: CASSLSGGQPQHF; CDR3 DNA: TGTGCCAGCAGCTTAAGCGGGGGTCAGCCCCAGCATTTT
D gene: TRBD1; J gene: TRBJ2-7; clone size: NA; V gene: TRBV19; CDR3 protein: CASSIGQGSYEQYF; CDR3 DNA: TGTGCCAGTAGTATCGGACAGGGCTCCTACGAGCAGTACTTC
D gene: NA; J gene: TRBJ1-2; clone size: NA; V gene: TRBV7-9; CDR3 protein: CASSRRGGYTF; CDR3 DNA: TGTGCCAGCAGCCGACGAGGTGGCTACACCTTC
D gene: TRBD1; J gene: TRBJ1-5; clone size: NA; V gene: TRBV23-1; CDR3 protein: CASSQGTGPYSNQPQHF; CDR3 DNA: TGCGCCAGCAGTCAAGGGACAGGGCCGTATAGCAATCAGCCCCAGCATTTT
D gene: NA; J gene: TRBJ1-2; clone size: NA; V gene: TRBV27; CDR3 protein: CASSLKGTANYGYTF; CDR3 DNA: TGTGCCAGCAGTTTAAAGGGCACAGCTAACTATGGCTACACCTTC
D gene: TRBD1; J gene: TRBJ2-5; clone size: NA; V gene: TRBV30; CDR3 protein: CAWSRGQGFLETQYF; CDR3 DNA: TGTGCCTGGAGTCGGGGACAGGGGTTTTTGGAGACCCAGTACTTC
D gene: NA; J gene: TRBJ1-6; clone size: NA; V gene: TRBV18; CDR3 protein: CASSPPGPRSPLHF; CDR3 DNA: TGTGCCAGCTCACCCCCGGGACCTAGATCACCCCTCCACTTT
D gene: NA; J gene: TRBJ2-1; clone size: NA; V gene: TRBV7-8; CDR3 protein: CASTLGSYNEQFF; CDR3 DNA: TGTGCCAGCACCCTGGGCTCCTACAATGAGCAGTTCTTC
D gene: NA; J gene: TRBJ1-3; clone size: NA; V gene: TRBV30; CDR3 protein: CAWRDRSSGNTIYF; CDR3 DNA: TGTGCCTGGAGAGACAGGAGCTCTGGAAACACCATATATTTT
D gene: NA; J gene: TRBJ1-2; clone size: NA; V gene: TRBV7-9; CDR3 protein: CASSLMTESFGYTF; CDR3 DNA: TGTGCCAGCAGCTTAATGACAGAAAGTTTTGGCTACACCTTC
D gene: NA; J gene: TRBJ1-2; clone size: NA; V gene: TRBV30; CDR3 protein: CAWSGGANYGYTF; CDR3 DNA: TGTGCCTGGAGCGGGGGGGCTAACTATGGCTACACCTTC
D gene: TRBD1; J gene: TRBJ2-1; clone size: once; V gene: TRBV29-1; CDR3 protein: CSDGTGDSEQFF; CDR3 DNA: TGCAGCGACGGGACAGGGGACAGTGAGCAGTTCTTC
D gene: NA; J gene: TRBJ1-1; clone size: NA; V gene: TRBV9; CDR3 protein: CASSVDPGWGLDTEAFF; CDR3 DNA: TGTGCCAGCAGCGTAGATCCAGGTTGGGGCTTGGACACTGAAGCTTTCTTT
D gene: NA; J gene: TRBJ1-6; clone size: NA; V gene: TRBV10-1; CDR3 protein: CASSPDSNSPLHF; CDR3 DNA: TGCGCCAGCAGCCCGGACAGTAATTCACCCCTCCACTTT
D gene: TRBD2; J gene: TRBJ2-3; clone size: NA; V gene: TRBV3-1/TRBV3-2; CDR3 protein: CASSLASGGADTQYF; CDR3 DNA: TGTGCCAGCAGCCTTGCTAGCGGGGGAGCAGATACGCAGTATTTT
D gene: TRBD1; J gene: TRBJ1-1; clone size: NA; V gene: TRBV19; CDR3 protein: CASSLRQGNTEAFF; CDR3 DNA: TGTGCCAGTAGTCTCCGACAGGGGAACACTGAAGCTTTCTTT
D gene: NA; J gene: TRBJ1-5; clone size: once; V gene: TRBV20-1; CDR3 protein: CSAGGDQPQHF; CDR3 DNA: TGCAGTGCTGGGGGAGACCAGCCCCAGCATTTT
D gene: NA; J gene: TRBJ1-6; clone size: NA; V gene: TRBV2; CDR3 protein: CASVDTGIYNSPLHF; CDR3 DNA: TGTGCCAGCGTGGACACGGGAATCTATAATTCACCCCTCCACTTT
D gene: TRBD1; J gene: TRBJ1-5; clone size: NA; V gene: TRBV6-6; CDR3 protein: CASSSRTGLNQPQHF; CDR3 DNA: TGTGCCAGCAGTTCAAGGACAGGCCTTAATCAGCCCCAGCATTTT
D gene: TRBD1; J gene: TRBJ2-4; clone size: NA; V gene: TRBV10-3; CDR3 protein: CAISEDRGLQYF; CDR3 DNA: TGTGCCATCAGTGAAGACAGGGGGCTTCAGTACTTC
D gene: NA; J gene: TRBJ1-1; clone size: NA; V gene: TRBV30; CDR3 protein: CAWSVRGLEAFF; CDR3 DNA: TGTGCCTGGAGTGTACGGGGGCTTGAAGCTTTCTTT
D gene: NA; J gene: TRBJ2-1; clone size: NA; V gene: TRBV7-9; CDR3 protein: CASSAPSREYNEQFF; CDR3 DNA: TGTGCCAGCAGCGCACCGTCCCGGGAGTACAATGAGCAGTTCTTC
D gene: NA; J gene: TRBJ1-5; clone size: NA; V gene: TRBV6-1; CDR3 protein: CASSEAPLGGRANQPQHF; CDR3 DNA: TGTGCCAGCAGTGAAGCCCCGTTGGGGGGCAGGGCGAATCAGCCCCAGCATTTT
D gene: NA; J gene: TRBJ1-1; clone size: NA; V gene: TRBV6-5; CDR3 protein: CASRGLFGNTEAFF; CDR3 DNA: TGTGCCAGCAGGGGCTTATTTGGGAACACTGAAGCTTTCTTT
D gene: NA; J gene: TRBJ1-1; clone size: NA; V gene: TRBV15; CDR3 protein: CATSSSLNTEAFF; CDR3 DNA: TGTGCCACCAGCAGTTCGCTGAACACTGAAGCTTTCTTT
D gene: NA; J gene: TRBJ1-2; clone size: NA; V gene: TRBV28; CDR3 protein: CASSFGGAGYTF; CDR3 DNA: TGTGCCAGCAGTTTTGGAGGGGCTGGCTACACCTTC
D gene: NA; J gene: TRBJ1-1; clone size: NA; V gene: TRBV11-2; CDR3 protein: CASSPEGGRDTEAFF; CDR3 DNA: TGTGCCAGCAGCCCAGAGGGGGGACGGGACACTGAAGCTTTCTTT
D gene: NA; J gene: TRBJ1-6; clone size: NA; V gene: TRBV4-1; CDR3 protein: CASSQDHGVGSPLHF; CDR3 DNA: TGCGCCAGCAGCCAAGACCACGGGGTAGGTTCACCCCTCCACTTT
D gene: NA; J gene: TRBJ2-7; clone size: NA; V gene: TRBV20-1; CDR3 protein: CSAGAYEQYF; CDR3 DNA: TGCAGTGCTGGCGCCTACGAGCAGTACTTC
D gene: NA; J gene: TRBJ1-4; clone size: NA; V gene: TRBV5-1; CDR3 protein: CASSLGTGFNEKLFF; CDR3 DNA: TGCGCCAGCAGCTTGGGGACGGGATTTAATGAAAAACTGTTTTTT
D gene: TRBD1; J gene: TRBJ1-2; clone size: NA; V gene: TRBV9; CDR3 protein: CASSGGQGENSYGYTF; CDR3 DNA: TGTGCCAGCAGCGGAGGACAGGGAGAGAATAGTTATGGCTACACCTTC
D gene: TRBD1; J gene: TRBJ1-2; clone size: NA; V gene: TRBV19; CDR3 protein: CASLGLLLTGKYGYTF; CDR3 DNA: TGTGCCAGCCTAGGACTCCTCTTGACAGGGAAATATGGCTACACCTTC
D gene: NA; J gene: TRBJ1-5; clone size: NA; V gene: TRBV15; CDR3 protein: CATSKGNFWSNQPQHF; CDR3 DNA: TGTGCCACCAGCAAAGGTAATTTCTGGAGCAATCAGCCCCAGCATTTT
D gene: NA; J gene: TRBJ2-3; clone size: NA; V gene: TRBV7-9; CDR3 protein: CASSARTDTQYF; CDR3 DNA: TGTGCCAGCAGCGCCCGCACAGATACGCAGTATTTT
D gene: NA; J gene: TRBJ1-2; clone size: NA; V gene: TRBV9; CDR3 protein: CASSIGTAGYTF; CDR3 DNA: TGTGCCAGCAGCATCGGGACGGCTGGCTACACCTTC
D gene: NA; J gene: TRBJ1-2; clone size: NA; V gene: TRBV30; CDR3 protein: CAWSGRDGYTF; CDR3 DNA: TGTGCCTGGAGTGGACGGGACGGCTACACCTTC
D gene: TRBD1; J gene: TRBJ1-2; clone size: few; V gene: TRBV7-9; CDR3 protein: CASSMTTGGGYGYTF; CDR3 DNA: TGTGCCAGCAGCATGACGACAGGGGGCGGCTATGGCTACACCTTC
D gene: NA; J gene: TRBJ2-7; clone size: NA; V gene: TRBV11-1; CDR3 protein: CASSLTGSSYEQYF; CDR3 DNA: TGTGCCAGCAGCTTAACCGGGTCCTCCTACGAGCAGTACTTC
D gene: NA; J gene: TRBJ2-2; clone size: NA; V gene: TRBV7-3; CDR3 protein: CASSTPTVGELFF; CDR3 DNA: TGTGCCAGCAGCACCCCTACCGTCGGGGAGCTGTTTTTT
D gene: NA; J gene: TRBJ2-7; clone size: NA; V gene: TRBV7-2; CDR3 protein: CASSLLPGAGPANYEQYF; CDR3 DNA: TGTGCCAGCAGCTTATTACCTGGGGCGGGACCTGCCAATTACGAGCAGTACTTC
D gene: TRBD1; J gene: TRBJ1-2; clone size: NA; V gene: TRBV6-4; CDR3 protein: CASSLGLGQGNYGYTF; CDR3 DNA: TGTGCCAGCAGCCTAGGCCTTGGACAGGGGAACTATGGCTACACCTTC
D gene: NA; J gene: TRBJ2-1; clone size: NA; V gene: TRBV14; CDR3 protein: CASSQDARGNEQFF; CDR3 DNA: TGTGCCAGCAGCCAAGACGCCAGGGGCAATGAGCAGTTCTTC
D gene: NA; J gene: TRBJ2-7; clone size: NA; V gene: TRBV6-5; CDR3 protein: CASTPIQGSEQYF; CDR3 DNA: TGTGCCAGCACCCCGATCCAGGGGTCCGAGCAGTACTTC
D gene: NA; J gene: TRBJ1-1; clone size: NA; V gene: TRBV4-1; CDR3 protein: CASSQESTMNTEAFF; CDR3 DNA: TGCGCCAGCAGCCAAGAAAGCACGATGAACACTGAAGCTTTCTTT
D gene: TRBD2; J gene: TRBJ2-3; clone size: NA; V gene: TRBV19; CDR3 protein: CASSIRPGGIDTQYF; CDR3 DNA: TGTGCCAGTAGTATCCGCCCGGGAGGGATAGATACGCAGTATTTT
D gene: NA; J gene: TRBJ1-1; clone size: NA; V gene: TRBV28; CDR3 protein: CASSFPLRTVGDTEAFF; CDR3 DNA: TGTGCCAGCAGTTTCCCATTAAGGACAGTTGGGGACACTGAAGCTTTCTTT
D gene: NA; J gene: TRBJ2-3; clone size: NA; V gene: TRBV7-9; CDR3 protein: CASSFSSAADTQYF; CDR3 DNA: TGTGCCAGCAGCTTCTCCAGCGCGGCAGATACGCAGTATTTT
D gene: NA; J gene: TRBJ1-1; clone size: NA; V gene: TRBV6-1; CDR3 protein: CASSEWGRMNTEAFF; CDR3 DNA: TGTGCCAGCAGTGAATGGGGCAGAATGAACACTGAAGCTTTCTTT
D gene: NA; J gene: TRBJ1-3; clone size: NA; V gene: TRBV3-1/TRBV3-2; CDR3 protein: CASSQARLGWIYF; CDR3 DNA: TGTGCCAGCAGCCAAGCGCGGTTAGGGTGGATATATTTT
D gene: TRBD1; J gene: TRBJ1-2; clone size: NA; V gene: TRBV7-9; CDR3 protein: CASSTPGGSRGYTF; CDR3 DNA: TGTGCCAGCAGCACCCCAGGGGGCTCGCGCGGCTACACCTTC
D gene: TRBD1; J gene: TRBJ1-2; clone size: NA; V gene: TRBV28; CDR3 protein: CASSLPHRQGNYGYTF; CDR3 DNA: TGTGCCAGCAGTTTACCCCACCGACAGGGGAACTATGGCTACACCTTC